The next 19 T cell receptor beta chains were all read from a single sample in a study of cytomegalovirus exposure and HLA in healthy donors. It was with 60 Vbeta and 13 Jbeta primers that the PCR ran. Assay: immunoSEQ multiplex PCR; the TCRdb copy retains only in-frame clones and omits some. In the table there are approximately 300,000 clones, 84% of which are singletons. The source material was PBMCs. The receptors derive from a woman in her forties in good health and CMV-seropositive.

The chain combines TRBV7-2 with TRBJ2-7; 14 bases map to TRBD2. Germline V gives CDR1 SGHTA, CDR2 FQGNSA. Losses at the gene ends were 4 bases for V and 4 bases for J; bases not matched to a gene: 12. CDR3 length equals 18 residues. CDR3 DNA sequence: TGTGCCAGCAGCTCGCAGACTAGCGGGAGGGCCTTTCGGTACGAGCAGTACTTC. Translation gives CASSSQTSGRAFRYEQYF.

About this clone itself: One end of the junction is discordant with germline, which a read error may explain. This rearrangement joins TRBV7-9 to TRBJ2-7; 8 nucleotides align to TRBD1. Germline loops: CDR1 SEHNR, CDR2 FQNEAQ (reference sequence). There are 14 residues in the CDR3. The CDR3 spells CSSSLATGGYEQYF. In DNA, the CDR3 is TGTTCCAGCAGCTTAGCTACAGGGGGCTACGAGCAGTACTTC.

The chain couples TRBV5-5 to TRBJ1-2; 7 bases agree with TRBD1. Germline V gene lookup returns CDR1 SGHKS and CDR2 YYEKEE (reference sequence). The CDR3 covers 15 residues. J was trimmed by 6 bases and V by 2 bases; bases with no gene match: 10. The CDR3 DNA follows: TGTGCCAGCAGCTTACGGGACAGCAGGGCTGATGGCTACACCTTC. Protein: CASSLRDSRADGYTF. The full variable domain, its missing parts supplied by reference TRBV5-5 and TRBJ1-2, is DAGVTQSPTHLIKTRGQQVTLRCSPISGHKSVSWYQQVLGQGPQFIFQYYEKEERGRGNFPDRFSARQFPNYSSELNVNALLLGDSALYLCASSLRDSRADGYTFGSGTRLTVV.

This chain joins TRBV28 and TRBJ1-2, with D unclear. The CDR3 sequence is 14 residues long. V shed 2 bases and J shed 3 bases, with 10 bases lying between them. Germline V gene sequence: CDR1 MDHEN, CDR2 SYDVKM. The chain's CDR3 is CASSLPTEHYGYTF. CDR3 DNA: TGTGCCAGCAGTTTACCTACAGAACACTATGGCTACACCTTC.

The chain joins TRBV29-1 to TRBJ1-2; D is uncertain. The V end lost 5 bases, the J end lost 0 bases, and 4 bases lay between the germline ends. This CDR3 region has 11 residues. Germline assignment: CDR1 SQVTM and CDR2 ANQGSEA. CDR3 sequence (DNA): TGCAGCGTTTCCTCTAACTATGGCTACACCTTC. It translates to CSVSSNYGYTF.

The chain couples TRBV11-3 to TRBJ2-4; unclear D gene. From germline, CDR1 is SGHNT and CDR2 YENEEA. Trimming removed 1 base from V and 5 bases from J, with 3 bases in between. CDR3 length: 12 residues. The DNA for the CDR3 is TGTGCCAGCAGCTTAGTAGAAAACATTCAGTACTTC. Residues: CASSLVENIQYF.

Of note for this clone: Germline and junction disagree at one end, which may indicate a read error. The rearrangement links TRBV18 to TRBJ1-1; D is ambiguous. Looked up from germline, CDR1 is KGHSH and CDR2 is LQKENI. The CDR3 is 15 residues long. The DNA for the CDR3 is TGTGCCAGCTCACTCTGGCAGGACTTTAACACTGAAGCTTCCTTT. This translates into CASSLWQDFNTEASF.

This chain joins TRBV10-3 and TRBJ2-5; perhaps TRBD1 as D (5 bases). This CDR3 comprises 15 residues. Trimming took 0 bases from V and 2 from J, leaving 10 bases between them. Germline loops: CDR1 ENHRY, CDR2 SYGVKD. DNA for the CDR3: TGTGCCATCAGTGAGTCGTCCAGGGCACAAGAGACCCAGTACTTC. Residues: CAISESSRAQETQYF.

This clone was observed a single time. CDR3 residues: CASSESGLSTINEQFF. The CDR3 DNA is TGTGCCAGCAGTGAATCGGGACTCAGTACGATCAATGAGCAGTTCTTC. The chain combines TRBV25-1 with TRBJ2-1; the D gene is possibly TRBD2 (6 bases). Trimming removed 1 base from V and 6 bases from J, with 16 bases in between. CDR1 and CDR2 from the germline V gene are MGHDK and SYGVNS. This CDR3 contains 16 residues.

The chain is built from TRBV9 and TRBJ2-3, with a possible D match to TRBD2 (6 bases). V lost 2 bases and J 8 bases, leaving 21 bases between the germline ends. There are 16 residues in the CDR3. Germline lookup yields CDR1 SGDLS and CDR2 YYNGEE. CDR3 amino acids: CASSVSGLLHSGTQYF. The CDR3 bases are TGTGCCAGCAGCGTTTCGGGACTCCTCCATTCGGGTACGCAGTATTTT.

This chain connects TRBV7-9 to TRBJ2-3; TRBD2 aligns across 7 bases. The CDR3 spans 15 residues. After removal of 1 base from V and 5 bases from J, the junction contained 6 bases not matched to a gene. Germline CDR1 and CDR2: SEHNR and FQNEAQ (reference sequence). The CDR3 sequence: CASSLEAGMKDTQYF. The CDR3 DNA reads as TGTGCCAGCAGCTTAGAAGCGGGAATGAAAGATACGCAGTATTTT.

This clone occurred once. This sequence joins TRBV7-8 and TRBJ2-1; TRBD2 matches 12 bases. This CDR3 contains 16 residues. The junction had 5 bases not matched to a gene; V was cut back by 5 bases and J by 3 bases. The germline V gene has CDR1 SGHVS and CDR2 FQNEAQ. This chain's CDR3 is CASSALTSGSYNEQFF. DNA for the CDR3: TGTGCCAGCAGCGCCTTGACTAGCGGGAGCTACAATGAGCAGTTCTTC. Filled out from reference TRBV7-8 and TRBJ2-1, the complete variable domain reads GAGVSQSPRYKVAKRGQDVALRCDPISGHVSLFWYQQALGQGPEFLTYFQNEAQLDKSGLPSDRFFAERPEGSVSTLKIQRTQQEDSAVYLCASSALTSGSYNEQFFGPGTRLTVL.

This rearrangement joins TRBV28 to TRBJ1-2; 8 positions match TRBD1. The trim removed 6 bases at V and 8 bases at J, leaving 11 bases unmatched. The CDR3 totals 14 residues. Germline V lookup: CDR1 MDHEN, CDR2 SYDVKM. The CDR3 bases are TGTGCCAGCAGATCCGCGGACAGGGTTGAGGGCTACACCTTC. It encodes CASRSADRVEGYTF.

V and J are TRBV9 and TRBJ2-3, with D perhaps matching TRBD1 (5 bases). The germline gives CDR1 SGDLS, CDR2 YYNGEE. The CDR3 totals 16 residues. The V end lost 3 bases, the J end lost 2 bases, and 16 bases lay between the germline ends. The CDR3 loop is CASSAYGARLTDTQYF. The CDR3 DNA follows: TGTGCCAGCAGCGCCTATGGGGCGCGGCTCACAGATACGCAGTATTTT.

The rearrangement joins TRBV2 to TRBJ2-7; the D is unclear. V gave up 5 bases and J gave up 3 bases, with 14 bases separating them. The CDR3 has 14 amino acids. Germline V lookup: CDR1 SNHLY, CDR2 FYNNEI. This chain's CDR3 is CASSYLSTHYEQYF. The CDR3 nucleotides read TGTGCCAGCAGTTACCTCTCAACACACTACGAGCAGTACTTC.

The genes are TRBV9 and TRBJ1-2, with 7 bases matching TRBD1. Germline CDR1 SGDLS, CDR2 YYNGEE. The CDR3 is 16 amino acids. V shed 3 bases, J shed 3 bases, and the junction held 11 bases outside the gene matches. This chain's CDR3 is CASSARGGQVDYGYTF. CDR3 DNA: TGTGCCAGCAGCGCCAGGGGTGGACAGGTTGACTATGGCTACACCTTC.

This clone has only a few counts. At one end, the junction sequence differs from germline, possibly due to a read error. This chain uses TRBV7-9 with TRBJ2-7; D possibly corresponds to TRBD1 (6 bases). The CDR3 is 15 residues long. Germline values: CDR1 SEHNR, CDR2 FQNEAQ (reference sequence). CDR3 sequence (DNA): TGTTCCAGCAGCAATAGAGCTGGGGGCGCCTACGAGCAGTACTTC. It translates to CSSSNRAGGAYEQYF.

The chain carries TRBV7-9 and TRBJ2-7, with 7 bases aligning to TRBD1. In germline, CDR1 is SEHNR, CDR2 FQNEAQ (reference sequence). Trimming cost V 5 bases and J 1 base; bases outside gene matches: 5. This CDR3 region has 14 residues. The CDR3 reads CASSPGQLSYEQYF. The DNA of the CDR3 is TGTGCCAGCAGCCCGGGACAGTTATCCTACGAGCAGTACTTC.

V and J are TRBV7-2 and TRBJ2-7; the match to TRBD2 covers 7 bases. Losses at the gene ends were 5 bases for V and 4 bases for J; bases not matched to a gene: 8. The germline V gene has CDR1 SGHTA and CDR2 FQGNSA. This CDR3 has 14 residues. The CDR3: CASSRLALRYEQYF. The CDR3 coding sequence is TGTGCCAGCAGCCGACTAGCCTTACGGTACGAGCAGTACTTC.